The T cell receptor beta chain under discussion was sequenced for a study of T cell changes during pregnancy in multiple sclerosis. This CDR3 contains 12 residues. Sequencing was performed with immunoSEQ multiplex PCR; in TCRdb, only in-frame clones are kept and a portion is missing. The sample records 25,000 to 35,000 clones, approximately 92% being singletons. Sequenced here: CD8+ T cells from peripheral blood mononuclear cells, sampled in the second trimester of pregnancy. The TCR was taken from a female donor with multiple sclerosis, enrolled in a pregnancy study. The genes are TRBV21-1 and TRBJ2-7; the tabulated D call, TRBD2, remains unverified against the DNA. TRBV21-1 is a pseudogene. CDR3 in DNA: TGTGCCAGCAGCAATCGGTCCTCCGAGCAGTACTTC. Protein product: CASSNRSSEQYF.